Below, 13 T cell receptor beta chains from the same sample are listed, as sequenced in a study of early stage breast cancer tumors. TCRdb keeps only in-frame clones here, not all; method: immunoSEQ multiplex PCR. The sample consists of roughly 53,000 clones, around nine tenths of them appearing once. Sequenced sample: blood. All receptors derive from a person in their 70s with breast cancer.

The rearrangement links TRBV18 to TRBJ2-1; 8 bases are a match to TRBD1. Trimming cost V 6 bases and J 0 bases; bases outside gene matches: 4. Germline lookup yields CDR1 KGHSH and CDR2 LQKENI. The CDR3 has 15 residues. In DNA form, the CDR3 reads TGTGCCAGCTCGCTTGGGACAGGCTCCTACAATGAGCAGTTCTTC. It encodes CASSLGTGSYNEQFF.

The chain links TRBV28 to TRBJ2-7; D might be TRBD2 (6 bases). CDR3 length: 15 amino acids. Germline CDR1 MDHEN, CDR2 SYDVKM. V was shortened by 6 bases and J by 0 bases, with 15 bases between the two germline ends. CDR3 sequence (DNA): TGTGCCAGCAGCCCGGGAGATGGGGCCTCCTACGAGCAGTACTTC. This codes for CASSPGDGASYEQYF.

The chain is built from TRBV30 and TRBJ2-5; TRBD2 aligns across 7 bases. Losses at the gene ends were 5 bases for V and 3 bases for J; bases not matched to a gene: 6. The CDR3 is 13 amino acids. Germline V gene data show CDR1 as GTSNPN and CDR2 as SVGIG (reference sequence). In nucleotides, the CDR3 is TGTGCCTGGGAGCGGGGAGCAGAAGAGACCCAGTACTTC. This gives the protein CAWERGAEETQYF.

The chain has TRBV15 and TRBJ2-1, with a tentative D call TRBD1 (5 bases). Germline-derived CDR1 and CDR2 are LNHNV and YYDKDF (reference sequence). Trimming removed 1 base from V and 1 base from J, with 11 bases in between. The CDR3 extends over 16 amino acids. The DNA for the CDR3 is TGTGCCACCAGCAGAGGGGGTTCAGGGTCCTACAATGAGCAGTTCTTC. Translated, it gives CATSRGGSGSYNEQFF. The whole variable domain, filled in from reference TRBV15 and TRBJ2-1, reads DAMVIQNPRYQVTQFGKPVTLSCSQTLNHNVMYWYQQKSSQAPKLLFHYYDKDFNNEADTPDNFQSRRPNTSFCFLDIRSPGLGDTAMYLCATSRGGSGSYNEQFFGPGTRLTVL.

The chain couples TRBV5-4 to TRBJ2-1; TRBD2 matches at 10 bases. CDR3 length equals 15 residues. Trimming at V came to 4 bases and at J to 7 bases, leaving 8 bases not matched to a gene. The germline CDR1 and CDR2 sequences are SGHNT and YYREEE (reference sequence). The CDR3 sequence is CASSPLAGGLNEQFF. The CDR3 DNA is TGTGCCAGCAGCCCTTTAGCGGGGGGCCTTAATGAGCAGTTCTTC.

This sequence joins TRBV7-9 and TRBJ1-2, with TRBD1 matching 7 bases. V lost 5 bases, J lost 4 bases, and 16 bases stayed unmatched. The germline gives CDR1 SEHNR, CDR2 FQNEAQ (reference sequence). The CDR3 is made up of 17 amino acids. The CDR3 DNA reads as TGTGCCAGCAGCGCTTCAGACAGGGCATCGATCAGCTATGGCTACACCTTC. Translation: CASSASDRASISYGYTF.

This chain uses TRBV19 with TRBJ2-7, with a weak D call TRBD1 (6 bases). The V and J ends lost 6 bases and 1 base respectively, with 10 bases between them. Per germline, CDR1 LNHDA and CDR2 SQIVND (reference sequence). The CDR3 is made up of 13 amino acids. For the CDR3, the DNA is TGTGCCAGTAGCGCGGACAGATCCTACGAGCAGTACTTC. Amino acids: CASSADRSYEQYF.

The chain joins TRBV7-8 to TRBJ2-5; 12 nucleotides line up with TRBD1. CDR1 and CDR2 (germline): SGHVS, FQNEAQ. V lost 2 bases, J lost 4 bases, and 5 bases stayed unmatched. The CDR3 totals 16 residues. The CDR3 nucleotides read TGTGCCAGCAGCTTATATCGGGACAGGGGGCTAGAGACCCAGTACTTC. The encoded protein is CASSLYRDRGLETQYF. Variable domain in full (rest from reference TRBV7-8 and TRBJ2-5): GAGVSQSPRYKVAKRGQDVALRCDPISGHVSLFWYQQALGQGPEFLTYFQNEAQLDKSGLPSDRFFAERPEGSVSTLKIQRTQQEDSAVYLCASSLYRDRGLETQYFGPGTRLLVL.

This clone was seen just once. The gene calls are TRBV9 and TRBJ2-7; D perhaps matches TRBD2 (6 bases). Between the trimmed V and J ends, which lost 3 bases and 1 base, there was a span of 14 bases. CDR3 size: 15 residues. CDR1 is SGDLS and CDR2 is YYNGEE in the germline V gene. The CDR3: CASSAAPGLSYEQYF. CDR3 nucleotides: TGTGCCAGCAGCGCAGCCCCGGGACTTTCCTACGAGCAGTACTTC. The variable domain in full, with the rest retrieved from reference TRBV9 and TRBJ2-7, is DSGVTQTPKHLITATGQRVTLRCSPRSGDLSVYWYQQSLDQGLQFLIQYYNGEERAKGNILERFSAQQFPDLHSELNLSSLELGDSALYFCASSAAPGLSYEQYFGPGTRLTVT.

This clone was seen just once. The rearrangement uses TRBV7-2 and TRBJ1-3; 7 bases agree with TRBD1. V trimming: 5 bases; J trimming: 0 bases; junction bases outside the gene matches: 4. CDR1 is SGHTA and CDR2 is FQGNSA in the germline V gene. The CDR3 loop spans 15 amino acids. The CDR3 here is CASSRQGYSGNTIYF. The CDR3 DNA reads TGTGCCAGCAGCCGACAGGGCTACTCTGGAAACACCATATATTTT.

J is TRBJ1-5 and V is TRBV14; D remains ambiguous. In germline, CDR1 is SGHDN, CDR2 FVKESK. This CDR3 is 13 amino acids long. The germline V and J ends were trimmed by 3 bases and 5 bases, with 8 bases remaining between them. The CDR3 DNA reads as TGTGCCAGCAGCCAGGCCGGAGATCAGCCCCAGCATTTT. Protein: CASSQAGDQPQHF.

The V call is TRBV4-1, the J call TRBJ1-3; D is ambiguous. The germline CDR1 and CDR2 sequences are MGHRA and YSYEKL. Trimming cost V 3 bases and J 12 bases, with 15 bases left between them. The CDR3 spans 13 residues. Here the CDR3 DNA reads TGCGCCAGCAGCCAGAATGTGCTCGGAGGCATATATTTT. Translated: CASSQNVLGGIYF.

V is TRBV6-5 and J is TRBJ2-5; 9 bases line up with TRBD2. J was trimmed by 4 bases and V by 6 bases; bases with no gene match: 6. Germline V CDR1 and CDR2: MNHEY, SVGAGI. This CDR3 region has 14 residues. The DNA for the CDR3 is TGTGCCAGCAGGATTAGCGGGGGAACAGAGACCCAGTACTTC. Translating gives CASRISGGTETQYF.